A single T cell receptor (beta chain) is shown here with its context. Its antigen is not yet known. One base away there is no much larger clone; base qualities are not given. The data were obtained in a study of beta chain features in type 1 diabetes listed by TCRdb under 2018. Broadly, across the study: Mean age, gender distribution, total cell number and subset yield were not different between patients and healthy donors. Across all samples, some 99 million sorted cells were examined, and cell number per subset correlated strongly with RNA yield. The study compared the TCRB repertoires of sorted circulating CD4+ T cell subsets in recently diagnosed type 1 diabetes patients with those in matched healthy donors. Naive and central memory subsets were obtained from all 30 or so donors, but regulatory and stem cell-like memory subsets were isolated from only 8 patients and roughly eight healthy donors. General conclusions and limits of the study: Type 1 diabetes patients showed a moderate but significant shortening of TCRB CDR3 length in all four CD4+ subsets. PCR might favor shorter templates, but patient and control samples were amplified and corrected together, so any skew would affect both groups equally. Because cDNA was sequenced instead of genomic DNA, activated cells with high expression could be over-represented, although the groups did not differ in activation or CD3 levels. Because the HLA sub-analyses included only small numbers of individuals, any influence of HLA type on TCRB rearrangement was left unresolved. Fewer insertions and more nucleotide deletions at VDJ recombination sites were observed in patients with type 1 diabetes, implying thymic rearrangement abnormalities. Naive, central memory and regulatory TCRB repertoires appeared to be more similar among patients than among healthy donors.

A single peripheral blood draw of around 120 mL on average was collected from each donor into heparinised tubes. Naive, central memory, regulatory and stem cell-like memory CD4+ T cells were sorted on a BD FACSAria II using a panel including CD45RO, CCR7, CD25, CD127, CD95 and CD27. Purity was above 98% for every sorted population. Right away, PBMCs were isolated by Lymphoprep density gradient centrifugation and were stained directly, with no culture step. So that batch effects would be minimized, each experiment stained and sorted samples in pairs, pairing one healthy donor with one patient. The entire amount of isolated RNA was reverse transcribed using the High Capacity cDNA Reverse Transcription Kit, so the sequenced TCRB transcripts were expressed ones. Deep immunoSEQ sequencing was applied to naive, central memory and regulatory T cell samples, giving an average of around 4 million total reads per sample. Sorted cells were lysed in RLT buffer and RNA was extracted with DNase-treated RNeasy Micro or Mini kits, depending on cell number. Each cell subset was processed separately to prevent cross-contamination, with patient and healthy donor samples processed together. TCRB sequences were amplified from cDNA with the immunoSEQ multiplex PCR, producing 87-bp fragments spanning the CDR3 region. Amplicons were sequenced on the Illumina HiSeq platform. Concerning the study's data processing: PCR bias was corrected computationally using synthetic template baselines, and reads within Hamming distance 2 were collapsed, with unmergeable singletons discarded. By aligning reads against IMGT, V, D and J genes, CDR3 length, and insertions or deletions at six rearrangement sites were assigned. Within each subset, clonotype counts were normalized to sorted cell number, after which true diversity and Gini coefficients were computed with the tcR R package. The overlap coefficient, calculated on TCRB nucleotide sequences, was used to quantify repertoire sharing. TCRdb obtained this table from immuneACCESS and retained in-frame rearrangements with V and J assigned. These tables miss some clones; where compared with another copy, unresolved V genes account for less than half of the shortfall, and the remainder is unexplained. Clone size and V and J calls were adopted from that table, with D and trimming inferred from the DNA. Present in this sample are 110,000 to 150,000 clones, nearly 9.5% of which were seen just once. The top ten clones comprise roughly 0.74% of the sample.

The sequence derives from a man aged 18 to 35 in good health. Sample: central memory CD4+ T cells from blood.

DNA sequence: TGTGCCAGTAGTGTACAGGGGGCGAAGGGGGAGACCCAGTACTTC. The resulting protein is CASSVQGAKGETQYF. The chain employs TRBV19 and TRBJ2-5; 9 bases in the middle match TRBD1. The CDR3 measures 15 amino acids from cysteine to phenylalanine. The kept DNA is CDR3 alone, 45 bases in frame from the first base. Unmatched junction bases come to 9, with V trimmed by 5 bases and J by 5 bases. CDR1 LNHDA and CDR2 SQIVND were looked up in the germline V gene (reference sequence).